The 20 T cell receptor beta chains listed next were all sequenced from one sample in a study of blood T cells in healthy people across ages. PCR was performed a second time for about 7 to 12 cycles using a sample-barcoded 5' primer and a J-beta primer mix. In TCRdb, the 5' RACE reads were re-called with MiXCR into one record per CDR3 protein. In the table there are around 820,000 distinct CDR3 sequences, 20% to 25% of which are singletons. This same sample was also taken into another study, of T cells of mothers and their children.

Sequencing was done on a sample of blood. The receptors come from a boy aged 5-17 years in good health.

This clonotype was seen a handful of times. The chain couples TRBV7-3 to TRBJ2-3; D is undetermined. From germline, CDR1 is SGHTA and CDR2 FQGTGA. Deletions cut 5 bases from V and 1 base from J, with 10 bases between. The CDR3 length is 14 residues. The CDR3 nucleotides are TGTGCCAGCAGCCAAAGCGACGGCACAGATACGCAGTATTTT. Protein sequence: CASSQSDGTDTQYF.

CDR3 region: CASSLERVTEAFF. The DNA for the CDR3 is TGTGCCAGCAGCTTGGAGAGAGTCACTGAAGCTTTCTTT. The V call is TRBV5-6, the J call TRBJ1-1; no clear D gene. The CDR3 totals 13 residues. Trimming left V 0 bases short and J 4 bases short, with 7 bases between. The germline gives CDR1 SGHDT, CDR2 YYEEEE.

The chain carries TRBV13 and TRBJ2-5, with a tentative D call TRBD1 (5 bases). The germline CDR1 and CDR2 sequences are PRHDT and FYEKMQ (reference sequence). The CDR3 loop spans 12 amino acids. The V and J ends lost 5 bases and 5 bases respectively, with 9 bases between them. The CDR3 protein is CASSSRDETQYF. The CDR3 nucleotides read TGTGCCAGCAGCAGCAGGGATGAGACCCAGTACTTC.

This clonotype was observed a handful of times. The V gene is TRBV9, the J gene TRBJ2-1; D gene uncertain. Germline-derived CDR1 and CDR2 are SGDLS and YYNGEE. V was cut by 3 bases and J by 1 base, with 11 bases left in between. The CDR3 sequence is 15 residues long. DNA of the CDR3: TGTGCCAGCAGCGCCCTAGTTGGTTCCTACAATGAGCAGTTCTTC. Translated, it gives CASSALVGSYNEQFF.

The CDR3 loop is CASNPGTGRLGTQYF. CDR3 nucleotides: TGTGCCAGTAATCCCGGGACAGGGCGACTAGGAACCCAGTACTTC. The rearrangement joins TRBV2 to TRBJ2-5, with 9 bases identical to TRBD1. V was clipped by 9 bases and J by 8 bases; unmatched bases: 16. The CDR3 is 15 amino acids. Germline CDR1 reads SNHLY; CDR2 reads FYNNEI. Full variable domain (rest looked up from reference TRBV2 and TRBJ2-5): EPEVTQTPSHQVTQMGQEVILRCVPISNHLYFYWYRQILGQKVEFLVSFYNNEISEKSEIFDDQFSVERPDGSNFTLKIRSTKLEDSAMYFCASNPGTGRLGTQYFGPGTRLLVL.

This clonotype was seen a few times. The rearrangement uses TRBV28 and TRBJ2-1, with 7 bases that match TRBD2. The J segment lost 2 bases and the V segment lost 3 bases, leaving 4 bases of the junction unmatched. The CDR3 totals 15 residues. Germline V CDR1 and CDR2: MDHEN, SYDVKM. CDR3 bases: TGTGCCAGCAGTTTCGGGAGGATGACCTACAATGAGCAGTTCTTC. It specifies CASSFGRMTYNEQFF.

With respect to this clonotype: One base away lies a much larger clone, so this may be a sequencing read error. Because the CDR3 is missing its conserved closing phenylalanine or tryptophan, this is likely a read error. The CDR3 DNA reads TGTGCCAGCAGCCAGGAGTTCGTGCTGAACTATGGCTACACCCTC. Amino acid sequence: CASSQEFVLNYGYTL. This chain uses TRBV4-2 with TRBJ1-2; unclear D gene. The CDR3 consists of 15 residues. The V gene's germline CDR1 is LGHNA and CDR2 YNFKEQ. Trimming left V 3 bases short and J 2 bases short, with 13 bases between.

The chain employs TRBV28 and TRBJ1-6, with a tentative D call TRBD1 (6 bases). V was pared by 10 bases and J by 9 bases, with 13 bases between. CDR1 is MDHEN, CDR2 SYDVKM, per germline. The CDR3 extends over 12 amino acids. The CDR3 DNA sequence: TGTGCCACGGACAGTCGGGGTTCACCCCTCCACTTT. It codes for CATDSRGSPLHF.

As regards this clonotype: One end of the junction varies from germline; a read error may be responsible. The rearrangement joins TRBV5-1 to TRBJ2-7; D ambiguous. CDR1 and CDR2 (germline): SGHRS, YFSETQ. The CDR3 is 14 amino acids. This CDR3 reads CANSLESETYEQYF. The CDR3 coding sequence is TGCGCCAACAGCTTGGAGTCAGAGACCTACGAGCAGTACTTC.

The V call is TRBV29-1, the J call TRBJ1-2; no firm D call. This CDR3 comprises 12 residues. V gave up 0 bases and J gave up 6 bases, with 8 bases separating them. The germline CDR1 and CDR2 sequences are SQVTM and ANQGSEA. The CDR3 reads CSVEDTGDGYTF. The CDR3 bases are TGCAGCGTTGAAGATACCGGGGATGGCTACACCTTC.

The CDR3 reads CSVVQGALGETQYF. The DNA for the CDR3 is TGCAGCGTTGTCCAGGGGGCCCTGGGGGAGACCCAGTACTTC. The chain employs TRBV29-1 and TRBJ2-5, with 8 bases aligning to TRBD1. CDR3 length equals 14 residues. With V trimmed by 4 bases and J by 5 bases, 9 bases remained unmatched. Germline V gene lookup returns CDR1 SQVTM and CDR2 ANQGSEA.

This clonotype was counted between two and nine times. The chain links TRBV29-1 to TRBJ1-4; D possibly corresponds to TRBD1 (6 bases). Per the germline V gene, CDR1 is SQVTM and CDR2 is ANQGSEA. This CDR3 comprises 13 residues. V lost 1 base and J lost 5, with 8 bases in between. As DNA, the CDR3 is TGCAGCGTTGAAGGGACAGAGAATGAAAAACTGTTTTTT. This translates into CSVEGTENEKLFF.

The V call is TRBV7-9, the J call TRBJ2-7; D unresolved. The V end was cut by 4 bases, the J end by 2 bases, with 12 bases between. The CDR3 sequence is 14 residues long. CDR1 and CDR2 (germline): SEHNR, FQNEAQ (reference sequence). CDR3 sequence (DNA): TGTGCCAGCAGCTATTCCGGGCTTACCTACGAGCAGTACTTC. Its translation: CASSYSGLTYEQYF.

This clonotype was detected a few times. The J gene is TRBJ1-1, the V gene TRBV9; D remains unclear. The germline gives CDR1 SGDLS, CDR2 YYNGEE. Trimming shortened V by 4 bases and J by 1 base, and 17 bases separated the two germline ends. The CDR3 totals 16 residues. The CDR3 coding sequence is TGTGCCAGCAGCCCCGGGGTGTGGTTTCGGAACACTGAAGCTTTCTTT. It encodes CASSPGVWFRNTEAFF.

The J gene is TRBJ2-1, the V gene TRBV20-1, with 8 bases identical to TRBD1. Per the germline V gene, CDR1 is DFQATT and CDR2 is SNEGSKA (reference sequence). Unmatched junction bases numbered 3, after V lost 1 base and J lost 7 bases. The CDR3 length is 13 residues. In DNA, the CDR3 is TGCAGTGCTAGAGGGACAGGGAGGAATGAGCAGTTCTTC. Translation gives CSARGTGRNEQFF.

The V call is TRBV29-1, the J call TRBJ2-7; 7 nucleotides match TRBD2. CDR1 is SQVTM and CDR2 is ANQGSEA in the germline V gene. V dropped 5 bases and J dropped 2; count of bases not matched to a gene: 6. The CDR3 length is 13 residues. The CDR3 loop reads CSVMTGGPYEQYF. The CDR3, as DNA: TGCAGCGTTATGACGGGAGGACCCTACGAGCAGTACTTC.

The V gene is TRBV29-1, the J gene TRBJ2-2; D gene uncertain. The CDR3 sequence is 15 residues long. The ends were cut back, 2 bases at V and 0 bases at J, with 10 bases in the middle. The germline V gene encodes CDR1 SQVTM and CDR2 ANQGSEA. The CDR3 sequence: CSVESGRTNTGELFF. Written as DNA, the CDR3 is TGCAGCGTTGAATCCGGCAGGACGAACACCGGGGAGCTGTTTTTT.

This clonotype was observed a few times. CDR3 residues: CASSRVETNEQYF. In DNA form, the CDR3 reads TGCGCCAGCAGCCGGGTGGAAACCAACGAGCAGTACTTC. This chain links TRBV5-1 with TRBJ2-7; no reliable D call. This CDR3 is built from 13 residues. The germline V gene has CDR1 SGHRS and CDR2 YFSETQ. V gave up 4 bases and J gave up 5 bases, with 13 bases separating them.

This clonotype was seen only a few times. The chain has TRBV29-1 and TRBJ1-2; no definite D call. Trimming took 4 bases from V and 2 from J, leaving 11 bases between them. Germline-derived CDR1 and CDR2 are SQVTM and ANQGSEA. The CDR3 is made up of 13 amino acids. The CDR3 sequence is CSVGQSINYGYTF. DNA for the CDR3: TGCAGCGTTGGTCAGTCGATCAACTATGGCTACACCTTC.

The CDR3 loop is CASSQDLPAHLFF. For the CDR3, the DNA is TGCGCCAGCAGCCAAGATCTTCCGGCCCACCTGTTTTTT. The J gene is TRBJ1-4, the V gene TRBV4-1, with D hard to call. Trimming removed 0 bases at V and 14 bases at J, with 13 bases between. CDR1 and CDR2 from the germline V gene are MGHRA and YSYEKL. This CDR3 comprises 13 residues.